This T cell receptor beta chain was sequenced for a study of shared clonotypes between healthy human individuals. Trimming pared 4 bases from V and 7 bases from J, leaving 14 bases between. The CDR3 contains 14 residues. Germline CDR1 MGHRA, CDR2 YSYEKL. Assay: immunoSEQ multiplex PCR; the TCRdb copy retains only in-frame clones and omits some. The sample carries more than 400,000 clones, around 73% recorded once. Sequenced material: PBMCs. The TCR sequence derives from a woman aged 40 to 50 in good health. Some clones in this sample may be carry-over from other donors' samples. V gene TRBV4-1 combines with J gene TRBJ2-1; D is possibly TRBD1 (5 bases). CDR3 in DNA: TGCGCCAGCAGCCCCGAGGACAATTGGAATGAGCAGTTCTTC. Its translation: CASSPEDNWNEQFF.